The 30 T cell receptor beta chains listed next were all sequenced from one sample in a study of shared clonotypes between healthy human individuals. The data were produced by immunoSEQ multiplex PCR, yet TCRdb's version contains in-frame clones alone and is incomplete. The profile covers hundreds of thousands of clones, with about three quarters appearing a single time and 1.5% to 2% taken by the ten largest. Material: memory CD4+ T cells sorted from blood. Subset: CD45RA-negative fraction. All receptors derive from a woman younger than 45 in good health.

J is TRBJ2-3 and V is TRBV5-1; 12 positions agree with TRBD2. This CDR3 has 16 amino acids. Losses at the gene ends were 4 bases for V and 5 bases for J; bases not matched to a gene: 8. Germline V CDR1 and CDR2: SGHRS, YFSETQ. In nucleotides, the CDR3 is TGCGCCAGCAGCGTAGGGACTAGCGGGCAACAAGATACGCAGTATTTT. Protein sequence: CASSVGTSGQQDTQYF.

V and J are TRBV11-2 and TRBJ2-2; D is perhaps TRBD1 or TRBD2 (5 bases each). The CDR3 has 15 amino acids. Trimming took off 5 bases at V and 4 bases at J, with 14 bases between the two ends. In germline, CDR1 is SGHAT, CDR2 FQNNGV. The CDR3 region is CASSHLWGTTGELFF. CDR3 coding DNA: TGTGCCAGCAGCCACCTATGGGGGACCACCGGGGAGCTGTTTTTT.

This chain links TRBV2 with TRBJ2-2; TRBD2 aligns across 8 bases. Germline-derived CDR1 and CDR2 are SNHLY and FYNNEI. Unmatched junction bases numbered 7, after V lost 3 bases and J lost 4 bases. CDR3 length: 16 residues. In DNA form, the CDR3 reads TGTGCCAGCAGTGATAGCGGGGCCATTACCACCGGGGAGCTGTTTTTT. This encodes CASSDSGAITTGELFF.

The genes are TRBV5-1 and TRBJ1-2, with D possibly being TRBD1 (5 bases). Trimming left V 4 bases short and J 8 bases short, with 24 bases between. The CDR3 has 16 residues. The germline gives CDR1 SGHRS, CDR2 YFSETQ. In DNA form, the CDR3 reads TGCGCCAGCAGCCCTAACTTGGTCCCGGGGGGTGAAGGCTACACCTTC. This gives the protein CASSPNLVPGGEGYTF.

On this clone: Different DNA sequences within this sample yield the same CDR3. The chain joins TRBV18 to TRBJ1-4; D ambiguous. V was clipped by 3 bases and J by 2 bases, with 7 bases between them. This CDR3 contains 14 residues. Germline lookup yields CDR1 KGHSH and CDR2 LQKENI. CDR3 region: CASSPSGTNEKLFF. The CDR3 DNA reads as TGTGCCAGCTCACCTTCCGGGACTAATGAAAAACTGTTTTTT.

The chain is built from TRBV29-1 and TRBJ1-3; perhaps TRBD1 as D (5 bases). Trimming took off 6 bases at V and 0 bases at J, with 12 bases between the two ends. Germline loops: CDR1 SQVTM, CDR2 ANQGSEA. This CDR3 spans 14 amino acids. Here the CDR3 reads CSVAVGTSGNTIYF. DNA of the CDR3: TGCAGCGTGGCCGTCGGGACCTCTGGAAACACCATATATTTT.

This rearrangement joins TRBV6-1 to TRBJ2-1; 8 bases agree with TRBD2. The CDR3 runs 15 residues. Germline CDR1 and CDR2: MNHNS and SASEGT. The ends lost 2 bases at V and 2 bases at J; junction bases unmatched: 2. DNA of the CDR3: TGTGCCAGCAGTGAACTAGCGGGCACCTACAATGAGCAGTTCTTC. This translates into CASSELAGTYNEQFF.

This clone came up a few times. The chain joins TRBV18 to TRBJ2-2, with 9 bases matching TRBD1. Trimming removed 6 bases from V and 7 bases from J; junction bases left unmatched: 9. This CDR3 has 15 residues. The V gene's germline CDR1 is KGHSH and CDR2 LQKENI. CDR3 residues: CASSSGTGTLGELFF. The DNA of the CDR3 is TGTGCCAGCTCGTCCGGGACAGGGACGCTCGGGGAGCTGTTTTTT. Drawing the rest from reference TRBV18 and TRBJ2-2, the complete variable domain is NAGVMQNPRHLVRRRGQEARLRCSPMKGHSHVYWYRQLPEEGLKFMVYLQKENIIDESGMPKERFSAEFPKEGPSILRIQQVVRGDSAAYFCASSSGTGTLGELFFGEGSRLTVL.

Regarding this clone: It may be a read error: a sequence one base away is much more abundant. This sequence joins TRBV4-1 and TRBJ1-2, with D unresolved. Germline values: CDR1 MGHRA, CDR2 YSYEKL. The CDR3 covers 17 residues. Trimming left V 1 base short and J 8 bases short, with 23 bases between. The CDR3 protein is CASSQASQAGRRGGYTF. The CDR3, as DNA: TGCGCCAGCAGCCAAGCTTCTCAGGCAGGTCGTAGAGGCGGCTACACCTTC.

V is TRBV10-1 and J is TRBJ1-5, with D perhaps matching TRBD1 (5 bases). The V gene lost 10 bases and the J gene lost 3 bases, with 13 bases spanning the gap. The CDR3 loop spans 13 amino acids. The germline gives CDR1 WNHNN, CDR2 SYGVQD (reference sequence). The CDR3 here is CAIYGTPNQPQHF. CDR3 sequence (DNA): TGCGCCATTTACGGGACGCCCAATCAGCCCCAGCATTTT.

The chain employs TRBV30 and TRBJ2-5; D could derive from TRBD1 or TRBD2 (5 bases each). TRBJ2-7 explains the end of the DNA better; the J call may be wrong. The CDR3 extends over 14 amino acids. CDR1 and CDR2 (germline): GTSNPN, SVGIG (reference sequence). The CDR3 loop is CAWTPGQRFYEQYF. CDR3 bases: TGTGCCTGGACTCCGGGGCAGCGCTTCTACGAGCAGTACTTC.

The V call is TRBV7-9, the J call TRBJ2-3; no firm D call. CDR3 size: 14 residues. The ends were cut back, 9 bases at V and 0 bases at J, with 13 bases in the middle. Per germline, CDR1 SEHNR and CDR2 FQNEAQ (reference sequence). CDR3 in amino acids: CASRYNPSTDTQYF. CDR3 DNA sequence: TGTGCCAGTCGATATAATCCTAGCACAGATACGCAGTATTTT.

The chain carries TRBV9 and TRBJ2-3; D may be TRBD2 (7 bases). The CDR3 is 17 residues long. CDR1 and CDR2 (germline): SGDLS, YYNGEE. V was clipped by 3 bases and J by 4 bases, with 21 bases between them. The CDR3 DNA is TGTGCCAGCAGCGCGCCGGGCCAAGGGGGGGCCGCAGATACGCAGTATTTT. Amino acid sequence: CASSAPGQGGAADTQYF.

V and J are TRBV11-3 and TRBJ2-2; D may be TRBD2 (5 bases). Trimming cost V 5 bases and J 0 bases, with 19 bases left between them. In germline, CDR1 is SGHNT, CDR2 YENEEA. The CDR3 length is 18 residues. The DNA of the CDR3 is TGTGCCAGCAGCCCATCGGGCGGGTTCGGCTCGAACACCGGGGAGCTGTTTTTT. Protein sequence: CASSPSGGFGSNTGELFF.

A remark on this clone: This sample includes further DNA sequences coding for the same CDR3. Written as DNA, the CDR3 is TGCGCCAGCAGCTCAGGGGCTGAGGGCACTGAAGCTTTCTTT. Its translation is CASSSGAEGTEAFF. The chain has TRBV5-1 and TRBJ1-1; weak D call: TRBD1 (6 bases). The CDR3 runs 14 residues. Germline assignment: CDR1 SGHRS and CDR2 YFSETQ. Deletions cut 3 bases from V and 4 bases from J, with 13 bases between. Full variable domain (outside the CDR3, taken from reference TRBV5-1 and TRBJ1-1): KAGVTQTPRYLIKTRGQQVTLSCSPISGHRSVSWYQQTPGQGLQFLFEYFSETQRNKGNFPGRFSGRQFSNSRSEMNVSTLELGDSALYLCASSSGAEGTEAFFGQGTRLTVV.

This clone was observed once. A read error likely explains this, since a far larger clone differs by one base. The V call is TRBV6-5, the J call TRBJ1-5; no reliable D call. Trimming shortened V by 4 bases and J by 6 bases, and 16 bases separated the two germline ends. This CDR3 is 15 amino acids long. The germline V gene has CDR1 MNHEY and CDR2 SVGAGI. The CDR3 spells CASSFITRAGQPQHF. The CDR3 bases are TGTGCCAGCAGTTTCATAACACGGGCCGGTCAGCCCCAGCATTTT.

The V and J genes are TRBV19 and TRBJ1-1; the match to TRBD1 covers 7 bases. There are 14 residues in the CDR3. CDR1 LNHDA and CDR2 SQIVND come from the germline V gene (reference sequence). J lost 11 bases, V lost 4 bases, and 13 bases had no gene match. The CDR3 sequence is CASSTGTVRALAFF. In nucleotides, the CDR3 is TGTGCCAGTAGTACCGGGACAGTCAGGGCTCTTGCTTTCTTT.

For this clone: The junction departs from the called germline gene at one end, perhaps through a read error. In nucleotides, the CDR3 is TGTGCCAGCAGTGAGAGCCCGGGGCCGACGTTCTTC. Residues: CASSESPGPTFF. The chain has TRBV6-1 and TRBJ1-2, with D possibly TRBD1 on 5 matching bases. The CDR3 runs 12 residues. Germline V gene lookup returns CDR1 MNHNS and CDR2 SASEGT.

This clone was picked up a small number of times. The chain combines TRBV11-2 with TRBJ2-7; D uncertain. The CDR3 is 15 residues long. Trimming cost V 5 bases and J 6 bases, with 20 bases left between them. The germline V gene encodes CDR1 SGHAT and CDR2 FQNNGV. CDR3 coding DNA: TGTGCCAGCAGCCCAAGGTGGTCGGACGCCTCCGAGCAGTACTTC. Protein product: CASSPRWSDASEQYF.

V is TRBV2 and J is TRBJ2-2, with TRBD1 identical over 10 bases. Germline CDR1 SNHLY, CDR2 FYNNEI. This CDR3 is 19 amino acids long. Trimming cost V 3 bases and J 5 bases; bases outside gene matches: 15. CDR3 sequence (DNA): TGTGCCAGCAGTGAGTTAACCCCGAGGACAGGGGGTTTTACCGGGGAGCTGTTTTTT. Amino acids: CASSELTPRTGGFTGELFF.

This rearrangement joins TRBV5-1 to TRBJ2-7; D remains ambiguous. This CDR3 has 13 residues. Between the trimmed V and J ends, which lost 2 bases and 6 bases, there was a span of 12 bases. Germline V gene data show CDR1 as SGHRS and CDR2 as YFSETQ. The CDR3 DNA is TGCGCCAGCAGCTTACTTGATGAGCGCGAGCAGTACTTC. Translating it yields CASSLLDEREQYF.

This clone was counted once. A much larger clone differs from this one at a single base, so this may be a read error. The chain carries TRBV10-1 and TRBJ1-3, with D possibly TRBD1 on 5 matching bases. The CDR3 has 14 residues. V lost 5 bases and J 0 bases, leaving 8 bases between the germline ends. Germline V gene lookup returns CDR1 WNHNN and CDR2 SYGVQD (reference sequence). The CDR3 region has the DNA TGCGCCAGCAGTCCCGGGACCTCTGGAAACACCATATATTTT. It encodes CASSPGTSGNTIYF.

This rearrangement joins TRBV5-6 to TRBJ1-2, with a possible D match to TRBD1 (5 bases). Germline CDR1 and CDR2: SGHDT and YYEEEE. The V and J ends lost 4 bases and 4 bases respectively, with 11 bases between them. The CDR3 has 13 residues. CDR3 loop: CASSQRQSYGYTF. The CDR3 bases are TGTGCCAGCAGCCAAAGACAGTCCTATGGCTACACCTTC.

Of note for this clone: Different DNA sequences within this sample yield the same CDR3. The chain couples TRBV2 to TRBJ2-1, with 8 bases lining up with TRBD2. The germline V gene encodes CDR1 SNHLY and CDR2 FYNNEI. The CDR3 is 14 amino acids. Trimming removed 6 bases from V and 6 bases from J; junction bases left unmatched: 7. The CDR3 nucleotides are TGTGCCAGCAGCGGACTAGCAGAGCCCAATGAGCAGTTCTTC. This gives the protein CASSGLAEPNEQFF. Variable domain in full (rest from reference TRBV2 and TRBJ2-1): EPEVTQTPSHQVTQMGQEVILRCVPISNHLYFYWYRQILGQKVEFLVSFYNNEISEKSEIFDDQFSVERPDGSNFTLKIRSTKLEDSAMYFCASSGLAEPNEQFFGPGTRLTVL.

The genes are TRBV2 and TRBJ2-7, with 11 bases fitting TRBD2. The CDR3 extends over 15 amino acids. V lost 3 bases to trimming and J lost 7 bases; unmatched junction nucleotides: 8. CDR1 SNHLY and CDR2 FYNNEI come from the germline V gene. The CDR3 reads CASSDRLAGLAEQYF. CDR3 DNA sequence: TGTGCCAGCAGTGACAGACTAGCGGGGCTCGCGGAGCAGTACTTC. The entire variable domain, with the rest obtained from reference TRBV2 and TRBJ2-7, is as follows: EPEVTQTPSHQVTQMGQEVILRCVPISNHLYFYWYRQILGQKVEFLVSFYNNEISEKSEIFDDQFSVERPDGSNFTLKIRSTKLEDSAMYFCASSDRLAGLAEQYFGPGTRLTVT.

The gene calls are TRBV27 and TRBJ2-6; maybe TRBD1 (5 bases). The V gene lost 10 bases and the J gene lost 0 bases, with 10 bases spanning the gap. The CDR3 covers 14 residues. Germline CDR1 and CDR2: MNHEY and SMNVEV (reference sequence). The CDR3 reads CATRANSGANVLTF. CDR3 DNA sequence: TGTGCCACCAGGGCAAACTCTGGGGCCAACGTCCTGACTTTC.

In this sample, this clone turned up a few times. The CDR3 nucleotides read TGTGCCAGCAGTTCTTCAGCGGGAGGGGGAGTCGAGACCCAGTACTTC. Translating it yields CASSSSAGGGVETQYF. This sequence joins TRBV28 and TRBJ2-5; 10 bases align to TRBD2. The CDR3 is 16 residues long. Looked up from germline, CDR1 is MDHEN and CDR2 is SYDVKM. V shed 4 bases, J shed 5 bases, and the junction held 10 bases outside the gene matches.

This chain links TRBV18 with TRBJ2-3, with D uncertain. V was pared by 0 bases and J by 5 bases, with 15 bases between. The germline gives CDR1 KGHSH, CDR2 LQKENI. The CDR3 spans 16 residues. The CDR3: CASSPPSAAKEDTQYF. The CDR3 DNA reads as TGTGCCAGCTCACCACCTTCGGCGGCTAAAGAAGATACGCAGTATTTT.

The chain carries TRBV29-1 and TRBJ2-1; D is unclear. The V gene lost 5 bases and the J gene lost 0 bases, with 11 bases spanning the gap. The length of the CDR3 is 14 residues. Germline CDR1 is SQVTM and CDR2 is ANQGSEA. DNA of the CDR3: TGCAGCGTTCGTGTCCAACTCTCCTACAATGAGCAGTTCTTC. Translating it yields CSVRVQLSYNEQFF.

The chain carries TRBV4-2 and TRBJ1-2, with TRBD1 identical over 10 bases. Germline V gene data show CDR1 as LGHNA and CDR2 as YNFKEQ. The CDR3 contains 16 residues. Losses at the gene ends were 5 bases for V and 5 bases for J; bases not matched to a gene: 11. This CDR3 is CASSKRDRGRTYGYTF. The CDR3 bases are TGTGCCAGCAGCAAACGGGACAGGGGTAGGACTTATGGCTACACCTTC.